The 8 T cell receptor beta chains presented below share a single source sample, sequenced in a study of T cell repertoires in cytomegalovirus infection (dated by TCRdb to the late 2010s). Sequencing was carried out with an Illumina HiSeq 1500. In TCRdb, the public reads were trimmed at Q25 with fastp and aligned with MiXCR, with productive beta chains retained. CDR3 protein duplicates are merged, each entry listing the most common genes and DNA. For this sample there are under 200,000 distinct CDR3 sequences; more than 9% appear just once. The leading ten clones occupy approximately 4.2% of the sample. The sample consisted of PBMCs. The receptors stem from a human donor in good health (CMV status not recorded). Some clones in this sample may be carry-over from other donors' samples.

The rearrangement uses TRBV28 and TRBJ2-1; D gene uncertain. Trimming shortened V by 3 bases and J by 7 bases, and 16 bases separated the two germline ends. Germline values: CDR1 MDHEN, CDR2 SYDVKM. The CDR3 has 15 amino acids. The CDR3 region has the DNA TGTGCCAGCAGTTTTACGGCATTAAGTAGAAATGAGCAGTTCTTC. This gives the protein CASSFTALSRNEQFF.

This clonotype was observed a few times. The chain recombines TRBV29-1 with TRBJ2-3, with 9 bases aligning to TRBD2. CDR1 is SQVTM, CDR2 ANQGSEA, per germline. This CDR3 has 15 amino acids. J gave up 0 bases and V 6 bases, and 7 bases lay outside the gene matches. The CDR3, as DNA: TGCAGCGTCGATTCTAGCGGGATTAGCACAGATACGCAGTATTTT. Protein sequence: CSVDSSGISTDTQYF.

Notes on this clonotype: A much larger clone differs from this one at a single base, so this may be a read error. V gene TRBV6-6 combines with J gene TRBJ1-5, with 8 bases matching TRBD1. This CDR3 spans 14 amino acids. Germline V gives CDR1 MNHNY, CDR2 SVGAGI (reference sequence). CDR3 sequence: CASSQDRGNRPQHF. The CDR3 DNA reads TGTGCCAGCAGTCAAGACAGGGGCAATCGGCCCCAGCATTTT.

This clonotype was observed a few times. The genes are TRBV28 and TRBJ1-6; D perhaps matches TRBD1 (5 bases). Trimming cost V 3 bases and J 10 bases, with 7 bases left between them. The CDR3 length is 12 residues. The germline V gene has CDR1 MDHEN and CDR2 SYDVKM. The CDR3 nucleotides are TGTGCCAGCAGTTTCCAGGGATCACCCCTCCACTTT. Its translation: CASSFQGSPLHF.

As to this clonotype: With a much larger clone just one base away, this may be a read error. The chain employs TRBV28 and TRBJ2-1; D remains ambiguous. The V gene's germline CDR1 is MDHEN and CDR2 SYDVKM. The CDR3 is 14 residues long. V was pared by 6 bases and J by 6 bases, with 15 bases between. The CDR3, as DNA: TGTGCCAGCAGAGCTGGACCAGTCGGCAATGAGCAGTTCTTC. Translating gives CASRAGPVGNEQFF.

This clonotype was seen only a few times. J is TRBJ1-1 and V is TRBV15; the D is unclear. This CDR3 contains 15 residues. Germline loops: CDR1 LNHNV, CDR2 YYDKDF (reference sequence). V was trimmed by 3 bases and J by 6 bases, leaving 17 bases between them. The CDR3 DNA reads TGTGCCACCAGCAGGCCAGAGTTTGGGTTAGCTGAAGCTTTCTTT. This sequence encodes CATSRPEFGLAEAFF.

This clonotype was counted only a few times. V and J are TRBV6-2 or TRBV6-3 and TRBJ2-3, with 9 nucleotides matching TRBD2. In germline, CDR1 is MNHEY, CDR2 SVGEGT. V shed 0 bases and J 4 bases; nucleotides not matched to a gene: 8. The CDR3 has 17 amino acids. CDR3: CASSYSAGGRSADTQYF. DNA for the CDR3: TGTGCCAGCAGTTACTCAGCGGGGGGCCGGTCCGCAGATACGCAGTATTTT.

Regarding this clonotype: A single base separates this from a much larger clone, so it may be a read error. The chain uses TRBV4-3 and TRBJ1-4; 9 bases match TRBD1. With V trimmed by 1 base and J by 11 bases, 8 bases remained unmatched. Germline lookup yields CDR1 LGHNA and CDR2 YSLEER. The CDR3 is 15 amino acids. The CDR3 nucleotides read TGCGCCAGCAGCCAAGTGTCACAGGGGGCCGTGAAACTGTTTTTT. Translating it yields CASSQVSQGAVKLFF.